What follows are 10 T cell receptor beta chains derived from one specimen sequenced in a study of regulatory T cells in long-lasting Graves disease. Library construction for TCR beta used iRepertoire HTBI primers and Arm-PCR of CDR3 regions. Each CDR3 protein is one row after TCRdb ran MiXCR on the multiplex PCR reads. The sample gives about 350,000 distinct CDR3 sequences, roughly 16% of which show up once; 20% to 25% is in the top ten. Time point here: newly diagnosed GD, antithyroid drugs for less than 3 months. Generation of the TCR library employed RNA extracted from PBMCs. These same records also appear under a second study, on T cells in Graves' hyperthyroidism and ophthalmopathy.

The input for sequencing was peripheral blood mononuclear cells (PBMCs), taken at new diagnosis, from a patient treated with antithyroid drugs. The origin of the receptors is a woman aged 18-29 years with Graves disease.

In its sample, this clonotype was seen many times. This chain uses TRBV2 with TRBJ1-5, with TRBD1 matching over 7 bases. Germline CDR1 and CDR2: SNHLY and FYNNEI. V dropped 6 bases and J dropped 7; count of bases not matched to a gene: 6. The length of the CDR3 is 13 residues. The CDR3 sequence is CASSRGGGQPQHF. The CDR3 coding sequence is TGTGCCAGCAGCAGGGGGGGTGGCCAGCCCCAGCATTTT.

To note about this clonotype: Germline is not matched at one junction end, which may reflect a read error. This chain connects TRBV12-5 to TRBJ2-1; 7 nucleotides match TRBD1. This CDR3 has 17 amino acids. Germline assignment: CDR1 LGHNT and CDR2 FRNRAP. CDR3 region: CARGYHRGESPYNEQFF. CDR3 nucleotides: TGTGCTAGAGGTTACCACAGGGGAGAAAGCCCCTACAATGAGCAGTTCTTC.

In its sample, this clonotype was seen a few times. The chain has TRBV19 and TRBJ2-3; TRBD1 agrees at 11 bases. Unmatched junction bases numbered 5, after V lost 6 bases and J lost 3 bases. CDR1 and CDR2 from the germline V gene are LNHDA and SQIVND (reference sequence). The CDR3 totals 15 residues. The CDR3 DNA reads as TGTGCCAGTAGAGGGACAGGGGGGTGGACAGATACGCAGTATTTT. Amino acids: CASRGTGGWTDTQYF.

In its sample, this clonotype was seen many times. This sequence joins TRBV7-9 and TRBJ2-2; tentative D call: TRBD1 (5 bases). CDR1 and CDR2 from the germline V gene are SEHNR and FQNEAQ (reference sequence). V lost 6 bases and J lost 5, with 13 bases in between. The CDR3 is made up of 14 amino acids. Written as DNA, the CDR3 is TGTGCCAGCAGGGGGCTGGAGAGGACCGGGGAGCTGTTTTTT. Translating it yields CASRGLERTGELFF.

This rearrangement joins TRBV6-5 to TRBJ2-5; 7 nucleotides match TRBD2. Germline assignment: CDR1 MNHEY and CDR2 SVGAGI. V shed 4 bases and J 3 bases; nucleotides not matched to a gene: 8. This CDR3 is 15 amino acids long. CDR3 nucleotide sequence: TGTGCCAGCAGTTCCGTGTTCGCGGGGGAAGAGACCCAGTACTTC. This encodes CASSSVFAGEETQYF.

As regards this clonotype: This may arise from a read error, as a much more abundant clone is one base away. The chain is built from TRBV11-2 and TRBJ2-3; D perhaps matches TRBD2 (6 bases). Germline values: CDR1 SGHAT, CDR2 FQNNGV. V dropped 3 bases and J dropped 2 bases, with 15 bases sitting between them. CDR3 length equals 16 residues. The CDR3 loop is CASSLSGGGTTDTQYF. CDR3 nucleotides: TGTGCCAGCAGCTTGTCTGGGGGAGGAACCACAGATACGCAGTATTTT.

Comments on this clonotype: Likely a read error: the CDR3 ends without its conserved phenylalanine or tryptophan. The chain links TRBV20-1 to TRBJ2-2; possible D gene TRBD2, 6 bases. The ends were cut back, 0 bases at V and 5 bases at J, with 13 bases in the middle. CDR3 size: 15 residues. CDR1 and CDR2 from the germline V gene are DFQATT and SNEGSKA (reference sequence). The CDR3 bases are TGCAGTGCTAGAGATACAGGCGGGAAGACCGGGGAGCTGTTTTTG. Translating it yields CSARDTGGKTGELFL.

This chain connects TRBV28 to TRBJ2-7; D perhaps matches TRBD1 (6 bases). V gave up 2 bases and J gave up 2 bases, with 19 bases separating them. The CDR3 has 17 residues. In germline, CDR1 is MDHEN, CDR2 SYDVKM. CDR3 nucleotides: TGTGCCAGCAGTTTAGCCTACAGGGTTGGGCCTACCTACGAGCAGTACTTC. Amino acids: CASSLAYRVGPTYEQYF. Variable domain in full (rest from reference TRBV28 and TRBJ2-7): DVKVTQSSRYLVKRTGEKVFLECVQDMDHENMFWYRQDPGLGLRLIYFSYDVKMKEKGDIPEGYSVSREKKERFSLILESASTNQTSMYLCASSLAYRVGPTYEQYFGPGTRLTVT.

This clonotype has ten or more counts. This chain links TRBV20-1 with TRBJ2-5; D may be TRBD2 (6 bases). Trimming removed 5 bases from V and 6 bases from J, with 13 bases in between. The CDR3 totals 12 residues. Germline CDR1 DFQATT, CDR2 SNEGSKA (reference sequence). CDR3 protein: CSAEGGGKTQYF. The CDR3 nucleotides are TGCAGTGCTGAGGGTGGGGGGAAGACCCAGTACTTC.

This clonotype was seen at least ten times. The V gene is TRBV30, the J gene TRBJ1-2; 12 bases are a match to TRBD1. The germline V gene has CDR1 GTSNPN and CDR2 SVGIG (reference sequence). CDR3 size: 14 residues. Trimming removed 8 bases from V and 7 bases from J; junction bases left unmatched: 11. CDR3 protein: CAAPTGTGGIGYTF. CDR3 sequence (DNA): TGTGCCGCACCTACCGGGACAGGGGGCATTGGCTACACCTTC.